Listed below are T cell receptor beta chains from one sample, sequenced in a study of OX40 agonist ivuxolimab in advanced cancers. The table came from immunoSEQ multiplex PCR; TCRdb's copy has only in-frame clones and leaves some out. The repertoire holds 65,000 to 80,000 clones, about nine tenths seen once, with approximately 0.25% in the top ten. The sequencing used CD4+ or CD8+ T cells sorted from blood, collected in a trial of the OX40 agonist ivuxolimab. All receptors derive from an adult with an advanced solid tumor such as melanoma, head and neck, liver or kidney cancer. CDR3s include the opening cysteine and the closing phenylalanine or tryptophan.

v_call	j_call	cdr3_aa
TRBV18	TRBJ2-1	CASLGLAENNEQFF
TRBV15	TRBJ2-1	CATSRDPQAGGSYNEQFF
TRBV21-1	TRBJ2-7	CASSKCQDRGIYEQYF
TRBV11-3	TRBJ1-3	CASTKNGNTIYF
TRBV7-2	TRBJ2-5	CASSLVFETQYF
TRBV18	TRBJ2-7	CASSPIRDSYEQYF
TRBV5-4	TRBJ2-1	CASSFASGRAWNEQFF
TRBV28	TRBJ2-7	CASSLGPSFEQYF
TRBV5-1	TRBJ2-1	CASSPERGLAGGHSYNEQFF
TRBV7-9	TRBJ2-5	CASWRDQETQYF
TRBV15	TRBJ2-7	CATSIQVGQPGEQYF
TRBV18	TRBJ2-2	CASSPPVTGELFF
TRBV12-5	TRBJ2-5	CASGLGLAETQYF
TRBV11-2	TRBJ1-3	CASSLGGPNTIYF
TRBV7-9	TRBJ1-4	CASSLVGAGSGSDEKLFF
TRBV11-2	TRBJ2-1	CASSLDDWQGAYNEQFF
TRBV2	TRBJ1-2	CASSPGQGGYGYTF
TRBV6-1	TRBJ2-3	CASSEGLLRDTQYF
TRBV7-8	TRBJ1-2	CASSLSDTPNYGYTF
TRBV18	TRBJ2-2	CASSPRFSGTGSTGELFF
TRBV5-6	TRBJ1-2	CASSLGAGLNYGYTF
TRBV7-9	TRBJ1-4	CASSLAATNEKLFF
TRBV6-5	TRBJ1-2	CASSYSSAGNYGYTF
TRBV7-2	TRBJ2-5	CASSLGGFNRGTQYF
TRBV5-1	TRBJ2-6	CASSPGGGANSGANVLTF
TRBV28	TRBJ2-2	CASSLLQTGELFF
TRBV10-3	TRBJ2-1	CAIGTSSYNEQFF
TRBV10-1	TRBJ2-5	CASSEGLAGKETQYF
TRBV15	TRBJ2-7	CATSKYKVASYEQYF
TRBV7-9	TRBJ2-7	CASSLPPSYEQYF
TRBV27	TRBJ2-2	CASSLERLAPGELFF
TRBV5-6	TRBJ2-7	CASSLVWGGPYEQYF
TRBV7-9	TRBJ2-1	CASSLAGEGWFF